This T cell receptor beta chain came from a study of graft-versus-host responses after intestinal transplantation (dated by TCRdb to the early 2020s). Study-level background: Multivisceral, liver-intestinal, or isolated intestinal transplants were received by the recipients. Anti-thymocyte globulin induction was given to all recipients, followed by maintenance tacrolimus and steroids for around three years. After intestinal transplantation, graft-versus-host and host-versus-graft alloreactive T cell clones in the graft, circulation and bone marrow were tracked using bulk TCR-beta CDR3 sequencing. Alloreactive clones were identified by sequencing pre-transplant mixed lymphocyte reaction products and comparing these products with unstimulated pre-transplant donor and recipient T cells. The cohort enrolled under 25 intestinal transplant recipients including one retransplant, and a few patients lacking pretransplant specimens were excluded. Donor T cell macrochimerism was defined as a peak of at least 4% donor T cells among recipient peripheral blood mononuclear cells. Instead of going to the commercial service, samples from a few later patients were sequenced in-house on an Illumina MiSeq and processed with MiXCR.

The V and J ends are trimmed by 5 bases and 5 bases, leaving 19 bases between them. The CDR3 measures 16 amino acids from cysteine to phenylalanine. The sequence is cut down to CDR3 DNA, 48 bases in frame from base 1. Reading the germline V gene gives CDR1 MDHEN and CDR2 SYDVKM. Overall study outcomes, separate from this receptor: The conclusions were limited by the relatively low number and heterogeneity of the intestinal transplant patients. Early after transplant, peak levels of circulating GvH clones were found to be associated with declines in HvG clones. GvH clones were detected in recipient bone marrow, and some of these GvH clones were observed earlier in ileal mucosa or blood, consistent with an intestinal mucosal origin. In patients with donor T cell macrochimerism, the allografts had high GvH to HvG T cell clonal ratios.

The time point label on this specimen signifies: cells obtained before transplantation from donor or recipient. CD3+CD4+ and CD3+CD8+ populations were FACS-sorted from unstimulated pre-transplant donor and recipient cells taken from spleen or lymph nodes. Libraries were constructed by the immunoSEQ multiplex PCR assay. In most patients, genomic DNA was isolated using the Qiagen DNeasy Blood and Tissue Kit and sent frozen to Adaptive Biotechnologies for TCR sequencing. High-throughput TCR-beta CDR3 sequencing of genomic DNA from most patients was performed by Adaptive Biotechnologies. In the original analysis: Adaptive's ImmunoSEQ software supplied the TCR sequencing data for 18 patients, while MiXCR and VDJtools were used to process three other patients. To correct CD4 versus CD8 sorting errors, any sequence found in both subsets at a frequency ratio below 5:1 was removed. CDR3 nucleotide sequences shared between donor and recipient were removed because their origin could not be assigned. At least 2-fold expansion over unstimulated cells and a minimum CFSE-low frequency of 0.002% (template counts) or 0.001% (read counts) were required for clones to be classified as alloreactive. Clones detected in sequenced pre-transplant spleen, lymph node, or MLR CFSE-low populations of the donor or recipient were defined as mappable. Cumulative frequency of alloreactive clones was calculated as a percentage of all sequences weighted by copy number. Sourced from immuneACCESS, this table was stored by TCRdb with only in-frame sequences that have V and J called. A share of the clones is absent; for the studies checked, an unresolved V gene accounts for under half, and the remainder has no known explanation. From that table come the V and J calls and clone size; the DNA was used to work out D and trimming. The sample records over 70,000 clones, 90% to 95% of which are singletons. The leading ten clones occupy around 0.53% of the sample.

Regarding this clone: Its cognate antigen has yet to be identified. Base-call qualities are not available, and no considerably larger clone is one nucleotide away.

The source was unstimulated CD8+ T cells sorted from spleen or lymph node cells, collected before intestinal transplant. The clonotype comes from a human donor who received an intestinal transplant. The sequence links TRBV28 to TRBJ2-1; possibly the D gene is TRBD2, per 6 matching bases. The CDR3 region reads CASSPPAGSLDNEQFF. At the DNA level, the sequence is TGTGCCAGCAGTCCGCCCGCGGGATCCCTAGACAATGAGCAGTTCTTC.